This TCR beta chain was recovered during a study of blood T cells in healthy people across ages. Sample-barcoded 5' priming and a J-beta primer mix drove a second PCR of roughly 6 to 12 cycles. TCRdb reprocessed the 5' RACE reads via MiXCR and lists one record per CDR3 protein. The sample holds approximately 2,000,000 distinct CDR3 sequences; more than 35% are singletons and the top ten take under 25%. CDR1 MNHEY and CDR2 SVGAGI come from the germline V gene. V lost 2 bases, J lost 2 bases, and 18 bases lay in between. The CDR3 is made up of 17 amino acids. This clonotype occurred many times. The V call is TRBV6-5, the J call TRBJ1-1, with D tentatively TRBD1 (5 bases). This sequence was found in a human donor in good health. Specimen: blood. This CDR3 reads CASSYPGGGRGNTEAFF. The CDR3 DNA reads as TGTGCCAGCAGTTACCCCGGGGGAGGCCGGGGTAACACTGAAGCTTTCTTT.